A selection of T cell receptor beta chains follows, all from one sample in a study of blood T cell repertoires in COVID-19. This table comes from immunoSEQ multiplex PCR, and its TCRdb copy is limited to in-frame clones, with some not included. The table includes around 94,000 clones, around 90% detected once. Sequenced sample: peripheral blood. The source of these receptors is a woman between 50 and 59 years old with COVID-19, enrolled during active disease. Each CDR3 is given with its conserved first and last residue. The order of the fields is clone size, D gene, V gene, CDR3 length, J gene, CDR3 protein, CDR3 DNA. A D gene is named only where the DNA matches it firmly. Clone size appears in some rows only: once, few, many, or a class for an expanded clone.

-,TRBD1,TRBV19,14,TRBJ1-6,CASTDRGYNSPLHF,TGTGCCAGTACTGACAGGGGCTATAATTCACCCCTCCACTTT
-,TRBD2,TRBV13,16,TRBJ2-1,CASSLLAGGRYNEQFF,TGTGCCAGCAGCTTATTAGCGGGGGGGCGCTACAATGAGCAGTTCTTC
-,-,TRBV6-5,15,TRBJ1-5,CASTRGGVSNQPQHF,TGTGCCAGCACTCGCGGGGGAGTGAGCAATCAGCCCCAGCATTTT
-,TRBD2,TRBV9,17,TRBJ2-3,CASSPDPGLGLGDTQYF,TGTGCCAGCAGCCCTGACCCGGGACTAGGACTTGGAGATACGCAGTATTTT
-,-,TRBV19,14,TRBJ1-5,CASTDRFRNQPQHF,TGTGCCAGTACCGACAGGTTCCGCAATCAGCCCCAGCATTTT
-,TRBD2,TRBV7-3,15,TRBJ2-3,CASSLTGTNRAPQYF,TGTGCCAGCAGCTTAACCGGGACTAATAGGGCTCCGCAGTATTTT
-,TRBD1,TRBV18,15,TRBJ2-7,CASSPPTGESYEQYF,TGTGCCAGCTCACCACCGACAGGGGAGTCCTACGAGCAGTACTTC
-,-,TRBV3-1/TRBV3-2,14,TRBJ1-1,CASSFNRVNTEAFF,TGTGCCAGCAGCTTCAACAGGGTGAACACTGAAGCTTTCTTT
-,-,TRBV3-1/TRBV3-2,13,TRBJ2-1,CASSQDRYNEQFF,TGTGCCAGCAGCCAAGATCGGTACAATGAGCAGTTCTTC
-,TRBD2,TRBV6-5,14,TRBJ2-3,CARSGLAGVDTQYF,TGTGCCAGGTCGGGACTAGCGGGGGTAGATACGCAGTATTTT
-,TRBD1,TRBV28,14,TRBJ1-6,CASNDGTGVSPLHF,TGTGCCAGCAACGACGGGACAGGGGTCTCACCCCTCCACTTT
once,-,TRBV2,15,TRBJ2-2,CASSVYLVDTGELFF,TGTGCCAGCAGTGTTTATCTAGTAGACACCGGGGAGCTGTTTTTT
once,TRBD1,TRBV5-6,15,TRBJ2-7,CASSLGDRGSYEQYF,TGTGCCAGCAGCTTGGGGGACAGGGGCTCCTACGAGCAGTACTTC
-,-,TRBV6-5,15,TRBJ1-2,CASSSRGRGDYGYTF,TGTGCCAGCAGTTCTCGTGGGAGGGGTGACTATGGCTACACCTTC
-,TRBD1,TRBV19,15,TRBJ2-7,CASSRVLSTGGEQYF,TGTGCCAGTAGTAGGGTCTTGTCCACAGGGGGCGAGCAGTACTTC
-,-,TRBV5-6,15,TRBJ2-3,CASIRRQGKTDTQYF,TGTGCCAGCATCCGGCGGCAGGGGAAGACAGATACGCAGTATTTT
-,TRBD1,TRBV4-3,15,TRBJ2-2,CASSQDHQGAGELFF,TGCGCCAGCAGCCAAGATCATCAGGGGGCCGGGGAGCTGTTTTTT
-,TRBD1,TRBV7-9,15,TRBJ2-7,CASSYRDRGAYEQYF,TGTGCCAGCAGCTACCGGGACAGGGGGGCCTACGAGCAGTACTTC
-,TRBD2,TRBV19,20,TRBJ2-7,CASSPRGTSPFLPSSYEQYF,TGTGCCAGTAGTCCCCGGGGGACTAGCCCATTCCTACCAAGCTCCTACGAGCAGTACTTC
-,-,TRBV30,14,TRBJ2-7,CAWSPAGRSYEQYF,TGTGCCTGGAGTCCGGCAGGGCGAAGCTACGAGCAGTACTTC
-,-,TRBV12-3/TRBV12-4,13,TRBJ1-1,CASSLGRGGEAFF,TGTGCCAGCAGTTTAGGGCGGGGCGGTGAAGCTTTCTTT
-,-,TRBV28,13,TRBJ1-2,CASSLSTDYGYTF,TGTGCCAGCAGTTTGTCGACAGACTATGGCTACACCTTC
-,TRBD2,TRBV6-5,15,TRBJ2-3,CASSPPGTSGNTQYF,TGTGCCAGCAGTCCGCCCGGGACTAGCGGAAATACGCAGTATTTT
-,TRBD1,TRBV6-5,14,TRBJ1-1,CASRRTGAGTEAFF,TGTGCCAGCAGAAGAACAGGGGCCGGCACTGAAGCTTTCTTT
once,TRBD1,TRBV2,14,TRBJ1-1,CASSQGGMNTEAFF,TGTGCCAGCAGTCAGGGGGGAATGAACACTGAAGCTTTCTTT
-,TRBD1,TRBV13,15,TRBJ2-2,CASSPRQGGGEELFF,TGTGCCAGCAGCCCCCGACAGGGGGGTGGGGAGGAGCTGTTTTTT
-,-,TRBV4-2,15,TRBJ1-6,CASSQVEGGGSPLHF,TGTGCCAGCAGCCAAGTCGAGGGCGGCGGTTCACCCCTCCACTTT
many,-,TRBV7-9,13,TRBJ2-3,CASSPRTADTQYF,TGTGCCAGCAGCCCGCGGACAGCAGATACGCAGTATTTT
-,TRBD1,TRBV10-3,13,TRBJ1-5,CAISVQGDQPQHF,TGTGCCATCAGTGTTCAGGGGGATCAGCCCCAGCATTTT
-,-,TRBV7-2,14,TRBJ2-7,CASSSPFPGNEQYF,TGTGCCAGCAGCAGCCCTTTCCCGGGGAACGAGCAGTACTTC
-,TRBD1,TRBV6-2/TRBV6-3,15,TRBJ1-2,CASSYRDREWYGYTF,TGTGCCAGCAGTTACCGGGACAGGGAATGGTATGGCTACACCTTC
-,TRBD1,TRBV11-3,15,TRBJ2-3,CASSQTGDGTDTQYF,TGTGCCAGCAGCCAGACAGGGGACGGCACAGATACGCAGTATTTT